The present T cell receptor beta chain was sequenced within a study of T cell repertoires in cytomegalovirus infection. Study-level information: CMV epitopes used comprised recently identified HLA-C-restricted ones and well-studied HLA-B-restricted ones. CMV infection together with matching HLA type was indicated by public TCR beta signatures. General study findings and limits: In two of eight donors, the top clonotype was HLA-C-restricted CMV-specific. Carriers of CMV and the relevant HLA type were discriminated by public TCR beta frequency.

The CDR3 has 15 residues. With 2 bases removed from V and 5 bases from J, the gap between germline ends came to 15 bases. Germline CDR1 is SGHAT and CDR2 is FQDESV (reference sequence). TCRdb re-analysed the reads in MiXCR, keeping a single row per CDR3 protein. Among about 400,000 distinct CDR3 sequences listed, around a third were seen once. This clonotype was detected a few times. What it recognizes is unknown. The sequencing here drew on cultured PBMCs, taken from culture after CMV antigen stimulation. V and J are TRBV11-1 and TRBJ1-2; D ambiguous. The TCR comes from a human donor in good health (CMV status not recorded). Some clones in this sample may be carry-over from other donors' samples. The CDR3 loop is CASSLSTGEEYGYTF. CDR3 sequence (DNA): TGTGCCAGCAGCTTATCCACCGGGGAGGAATATGGCTACACCTTC.